Listed below are T cell receptor beta chains from one sample, sequenced in a study of blood T cell repertoires in COVID-19. Data came from immunoSEQ multiplex PCR; TCRdb stores just in-frame clones and leaves some out. The sample carries 40,000 to 50,000 clones, 80% to 90% recorded once. Sequenced material: peripheral blood. These receptors were obtained from a young man with active or convalescent COVID-19. Each CDR3 is given with its conserved first and last residue. Fields, in order: J gene, V gene, D gene, clone size, CDR3 DNA, CDR3 protein. A D gene is named only where the DNA matches it firmly. A clone size is listed for some rows: how often the clone was seen (once, few, many), or a class if it is expanded.

j_gene: TRBJ1-2
v_gene: TRBV6-5
d_gene: TRBD1
abundance: -
CDR3nt: TGTGCCAGCAGTTACGCCAGGGGGCTCTATGGCTACACCTTC
CDR3aa: CASSYARGLYGYTF

j_gene: TRBJ1-1
v_gene: TRBV7-8
d_gene: -
abundance: -
CDR3nt: TGTGCCAGCAGCCAGTCGGGGAACACTGAAGCTTTCTTT
CDR3aa: CASSQSGNTEAFF

j_gene: TRBJ2-1
v_gene: TRBV5-1
d_gene: TRBD2
abundance: -
CDR3nt: TGCGCCAGCAGCCCTCTAGCGGGAGCAAGGTATGAGCAGTTCTTC
CDR3aa: CASSPLAGARYEQFF

j_gene: TRBJ1-2
v_gene: TRBV27
d_gene: -
abundance: -
CDR3nt: TGTGCCAGCAGTTTAGGAGGGAATGGCTACACCTTC
CDR3aa: CASSLGGNGYTF

j_gene: TRBJ2-7
v_gene: TRBV18
d_gene: TRBD1
abundance: -
CDR3nt: TGTGCCAGCTCACCCTGGGACAGGGCGGATGGGGAGCAGTACTTC
CDR3aa: CASSPWDRADGEQYF

j_gene: TRBJ2-7
v_gene: TRBV9
d_gene: TRBD1
abundance: few
CDR3nt: TGTGCCAGTTCCGGGACAGGGCCATACGAGCAGTACTTC
CDR3aa: CASSGTGPYEQYF

j_gene: TRBJ1-1
v_gene: TRBV7-2
d_gene: -
abundance: once
CDR3nt: TGTGCCAGCAGCCACCTTGGGCAGCCCACGACTGAAGCTTTCTTT
CDR3aa: CASSHLGQPTTEAFF

j_gene: TRBJ1-1
v_gene: TRBV18
d_gene: -
abundance: -
CDR3nt: TGTGCCAGCTCACCAACACAGGGAGGGCCCATGAACACTGAAGCTTTCTTT
CDR3aa: CASSPTQGGPMNTEAFF

j_gene: TRBJ2-7
v_gene: TRBV7-2
d_gene: -
abundance: -
CDR3nt: TGTGCCAGCAGCAAGGGGACATTTCCCTACGAGCAGTACTTC
CDR3aa: CASSKGTFPYEQYF

j_gene: TRBJ1-1
v_gene: TRBV5-1
d_gene: TRBD1
abundance: -
CDR3nt: TGCGCCAGCAGCTTGACAGGGGGAATGAACACTGAAGCTTTCTTT
CDR3aa: CASSLTGGMNTEAFF

j_gene: TRBJ1-6
v_gene: TRBV6-6
d_gene: -
abundance: -
CDR3nt: TGTGCCAGCAGTTACTTCAACTCCTATAATTCACCCCTCCACTTT
CDR3aa: CASSYFNSYNSPLHF

j_gene: TRBJ1-3
v_gene: TRBV11-2
d_gene: -
abundance: -
CDR3nt: TGTGCCAGCAGCTCCATGGGAAACACCATATATTTT
CDR3aa: CASSSMGNTIYF

j_gene: TRBJ1-2
v_gene: TRBV7-9
d_gene: TRBD1
abundance: medium-sized
CDR3nt: TGTGCCAGCAGCTTAATGGGGACAGGGGAGTATGGCTACACCTTC
CDR3aa: CASSLMGTGEYGYTF

j_gene: TRBJ2-7
v_gene: TRBV4-1
d_gene: TRBD1
abundance: once
CDR3nt: TGCGCCAGCAGGAAGATCGGGACAGGGGTTTACGAGCAGTACTTC
CDR3aa: CASRKIGTGVYEQYF

j_gene: TRBJ1-4
v_gene: TRBV15
d_gene: -
abundance: -
CDR3nt: TGTGCCACCAGCTTCAGGGCGGCAGGGGCTCGGGAAAAACTGTTTTTT
CDR3aa: CATSFRAAGAREKLFF

j_gene: TRBJ2-1
v_gene: TRBV10-2
d_gene: -
abundance: -
CDR3nt: TGCGCCAGCAGACCCGGCGCGGATGAGCAGTTCTTC
CDR3aa: CASRPGADEQFF

j_gene: TRBJ2-3
v_gene: TRBV7-6
d_gene: TRBD2
abundance: -
CDR3nt: TGTGCCAGCAGCTTGGCCGGGACTAGCGGGGGGGCTCCGACAGATACGCAGTATTTT
CDR3aa: CASSLAGTSGGAPTDTQYF

j_gene: TRBJ1-1
v_gene: TRBV7-2
d_gene: -
abundance: -
CDR3nt: TGTGCCAGCAGCATCAGGGATTACACTGAAGCTTTCTTT
CDR3aa: CASSIRDYTEAFF

j_gene: TRBJ2-4
v_gene: TRBV5-4
d_gene: -
abundance: once
CDR3nt: TGTGCCAGCAGCTTGACCGGGGAAAACATTCAGTACTTC
CDR3aa: CASSLTGENIQYF

j_gene: TRBJ2-3
v_gene: TRBV5-1
d_gene: TRBD1
abundance: -
CDR3nt: TGCGCCAGCAGCTTGGGTGGACAGGTCGGCAGGACAGATACGCAGTATTTT
CDR3aa: CASSLGGQVGRTDTQYF

j_gene: TRBJ1-2
v_gene: TRBV27
d_gene: -
abundance: few
CDR3nt: TGTGCCAGCAGTCCCTGGGCAGGGCTAGGGTATGGCTACACCTTC
CDR3aa: CASSPWAGLGYGYTF

j_gene: TRBJ2-7
v_gene: TRBV27
d_gene: TRBD1
abundance: -
CDR3nt: TGTGCCAGCAGTTTCCGACAGGGCTACGAGCAGTACTTC
CDR3aa: CASSFRQGYEQYF

j_gene: TRBJ1-2
v_gene: TRBV4-2
d_gene: -
abundance: -
CDR3nt: TGTGCCAGCAGCCAAGAAGGGAGGGCAGGGGTGCCCGGCTACACCTTC
CDR3aa: CASSQEGRAGVPGYTF

j_gene: TRBJ2-7
v_gene: TRBV7-2
d_gene: -
abundance: -
CDR3nt: TGTGCCACCACAGGGCTATCCCTCTACGAGCAGTACTTC
CDR3aa: CATTGLSLYEQYF

j_gene: TRBJ1-6
v_gene: TRBV6-4
d_gene: -
abundance: -
CDR3nt: TGTGCCAGCAGTGAAGGGACTGTGGGATCACCCCTCCACTTT
CDR3aa: CASSEGTVGSPLHF

j_gene: TRBJ1-2
v_gene: TRBV2
d_gene: -
abundance: -
CDR3nt: TGTGCCAGCAGGGGGACACCTACGGATGGCTACACCTTC
CDR3aa: CASRGTPTDGYTF

j_gene: TRBJ1-2
v_gene: TRBV5-1
d_gene: -
abundance: -
CDR3nt: TGCGCCAGCAGCTTGGAATATAGGGGTAACTATGGCTACACCTTC
CDR3aa: CASSLEYRGNYGYTF

j_gene: TRBJ2-1
v_gene: TRBV27
d_gene: -
abundance: -
CDR3nt: TGTGCCAGCAGTTTGCAGCGGCCCTACAATGAGCAGTTCTTC
CDR3aa: CASSLQRPYNEQFF

j_gene: TRBJ1-6
v_gene: TRBV6-5
d_gene: TRBD1
abundance: once
CDR3nt: TGTGCCAGCAGTTACTCGAGGGGACAGGGGCTTTCACCCCTCCACTTT
CDR3aa: CASSYSRGQGLSPLHF

j_gene: TRBJ2-1
v_gene: TRBV27
d_gene: TRBD2
abundance: -
CDR3nt: TGTGCCAGCAGTTTATGGGGACTAGCGGGATTCCCTGAGCAGTTCTTC
CDR3aa: CASSLWGLAGFPEQFF

j_gene: TRBJ2-1
v_gene: TRBV9
d_gene: TRBD2
abundance: -
CDR3nt: TGTGCCAGCAGCGTAGTGGGGACTAGCGTTGGCCATGAGCAGTTCTTC
CDR3aa: CASSVVGTSVGHEQFF

j_gene: TRBJ1-2
v_gene: TRBV4-1
d_gene: -
abundance: -
CDR3nt: TGCGCCAGCAGCTTAGACAGTCACCGTAGCTACACCTTC
CDR3aa: CASSLDSHRSYTF

j_gene: TRBJ2-1
v_gene: TRBV19
d_gene: TRBD2
abundance: -
CDR3nt: TGTGCCAGTAGTATGCAGTCAGGGGTCCTAGCGGGCCGCTCCTACAATGAGCAGTTCTTC
CDR3aa: CASSMQSGVLAGRSYNEQFF

j_gene: TRBJ2-2
v_gene: TRBV12-5
d_gene: TRBD2
abundance: -
CDR3nt: TGTGCTAGTGGTAATAGCGGGACGAACACCGGGGAGCTGTTTTTT
CDR3aa: CASGNSGTNTGELFF

j_gene: TRBJ1-2
v_gene: TRBV9
d_gene: TRBD1
abundance: -
CDR3nt: TGTGCCAGCAGCGTCCGGACAGGGGGCTTAGGCTACACCTTC
CDR3aa: CASSVRTGGLGYTF

j_gene: TRBJ2-1
v_gene: TRBV24-1
d_gene: TRBD2
abundance: -
CDR3nt: TGTGCCACCAGTGGCGGGGGGGACTCCTACAATGAGCAGTTCTTC
CDR3aa: CATSGGGDSYNEQFF

j_gene: TRBJ2-7
v_gene: TRBV6-5
d_gene: TRBD1
abundance: -
CDR3nt: TGTGCCAGCTGGGGGACAGGGTCCCACGAGCAGTACTTC
CDR3aa: CASWGTGSHEQYF

j_gene: TRBJ2-1
v_gene: TRBV7-3
d_gene: TRBD2
abundance: -
CDR3nt: TGTGCCAGCAGCTTAATGTCGGCTAGCGGGACGAATGAGCAGTTCTTC
CDR3aa: CASSLMSASGTNEQFF

j_gene: TRBJ2-5
v_gene: TRBV5-1
d_gene: -
abundance: -
CDR3nt: TGCGCCAGCAGCCGGGACACCGCGTACCAAGAGACCCAGTACTTC
CDR3aa: CASSRDTAYQETQYF

j_gene: TRBJ2-4
v_gene: TRBV2
d_gene: TRBD2
abundance: -
CDR3nt: TGTGCCAGCAGTGAAATAGCGGGGCCAAAAAACATTCAGTACTTC
CDR3aa: CASSEIAGPKNIQYF

j_gene: TRBJ2-1
v_gene: TRBV5-1
d_gene: -
abundance: -
CDR3nt: TGCGCCAGCAGCGTCGCTAGCTCCTACAATGAGCAGTTCTTC
CDR3aa: CASSVASSYNEQFF

j_gene: TRBJ1-3
v_gene: TRBV7-9
d_gene: -
abundance: -
CDR3nt: TGTGCCAGCAGCTTAGCACAGCCGAGCTCTGGAAACACCATATATTTT
CDR3aa: CASSLAQPSSGNTIYF

j_gene: TRBJ1-2
v_gene: TRBV9
d_gene: -
abundance: -
CDR3nt: TGTGCCAGCAGCGGACTTGATACCAACTATGGCTACACCTTC
CDR3aa: CASSGLDTNYGYTF

j_gene: TRBJ1-1
v_gene: TRBV20-1
d_gene: -
abundance: -
CDR3nt: TGCAGTGCACAGACAGCAGAAGCTTTCTTT
CDR3aa: CSAQTAEAFF

j_gene: TRBJ1-2
v_gene: TRBV12-3/TRBV12-4
d_gene: -
abundance: -
CDR3nt: TGTGCCAGCAGTTTAATCGGGGGATACGGCTACACCTTC
CDR3aa: CASSLIGGYGYTF

j_gene: TRBJ1-1
v_gene: TRBV7-9
d_gene: TRBD1
abundance: once
CDR3nt: TGTGCCAGCGGGACAGGTCCTCGACGTGAAGCTTTCTTT
CDR3aa: CASGTGPRREAFF

j_gene: TRBJ1-2
v_gene: TRBV10-2
d_gene: TRBD1
abundance: -
CDR3nt: TGCGCCAGCAGTGCCGGGACAGCCTATGGCTACACCTTC
CDR3aa: CASSAGTAYGYTF

j_gene: TRBJ1-5
v_gene: TRBV5-4
d_gene: -
abundance: once
CDR3nt: TGTGCCAGCAGCGTTCAGGGGTGGAATCAGCCCCAGCATTTT
CDR3aa: CASSVQGWNQPQHF

j_gene: TRBJ2-5
v_gene: TRBV4-1
d_gene: TRBD2
abundance: -
CDR3nt: TGCGCCAGCAGCCAACCGCTAGCGGGAGAGACCCAGTACTTC
CDR3aa: CASSQPLAGETQYF

j_gene: TRBJ2-1
v_gene: TRBV29-1
d_gene: TRBD1
abundance: -
CDR3nt: TGCAGCGTCAGGGGACAGGTATACAATGAGCAGTTCTTC
CDR3aa: CSVRGQVYNEQFF